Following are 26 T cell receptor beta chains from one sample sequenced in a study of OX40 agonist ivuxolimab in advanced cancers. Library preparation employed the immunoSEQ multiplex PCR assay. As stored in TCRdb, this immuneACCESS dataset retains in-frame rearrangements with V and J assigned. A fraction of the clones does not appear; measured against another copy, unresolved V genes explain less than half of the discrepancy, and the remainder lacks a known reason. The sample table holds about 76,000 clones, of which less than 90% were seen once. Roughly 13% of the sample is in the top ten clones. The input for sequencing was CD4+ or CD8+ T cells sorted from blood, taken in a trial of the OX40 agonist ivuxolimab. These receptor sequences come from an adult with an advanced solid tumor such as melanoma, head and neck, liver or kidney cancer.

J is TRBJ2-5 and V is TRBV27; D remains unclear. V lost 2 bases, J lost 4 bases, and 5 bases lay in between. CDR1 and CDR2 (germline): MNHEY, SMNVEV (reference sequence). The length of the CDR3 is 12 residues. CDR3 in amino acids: CASSLVRETQYF. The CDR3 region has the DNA TGTGCCAGCAGTTTAGTACGAGAGACCCAGTACTTC.

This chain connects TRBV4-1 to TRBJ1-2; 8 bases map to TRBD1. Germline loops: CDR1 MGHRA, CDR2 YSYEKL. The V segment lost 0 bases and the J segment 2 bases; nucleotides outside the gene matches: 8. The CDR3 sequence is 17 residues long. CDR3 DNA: TGCGCCAGCAGCCAAGAAGCCGTGACAGGGGCGAACTATGGCTACACCTTC. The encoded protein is CASSQEAVTGANYGYTF.

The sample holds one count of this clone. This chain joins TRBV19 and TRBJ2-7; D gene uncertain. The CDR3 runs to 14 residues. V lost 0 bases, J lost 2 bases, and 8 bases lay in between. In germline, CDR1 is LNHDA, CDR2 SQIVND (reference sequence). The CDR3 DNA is TGTGCCAGTAGTATAGATTGGGGTACCTACGAGCAGTACTTC. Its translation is CASSIDWGTYEQYF.

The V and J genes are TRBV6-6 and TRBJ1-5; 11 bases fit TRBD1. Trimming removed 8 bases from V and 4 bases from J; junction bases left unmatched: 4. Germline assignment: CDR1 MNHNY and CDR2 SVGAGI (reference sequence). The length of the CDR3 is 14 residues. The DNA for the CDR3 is TGTGCCAGCGCGGGACAGGGGGTGAATCAGCCCCAGCATTTT. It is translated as CASAGQGVNQPQHF.

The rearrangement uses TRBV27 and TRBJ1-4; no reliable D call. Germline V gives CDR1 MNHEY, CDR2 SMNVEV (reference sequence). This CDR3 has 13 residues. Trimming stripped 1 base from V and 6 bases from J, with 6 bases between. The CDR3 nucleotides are TGTGCCAGCAGTTTATTCCCCCATGAAAAACTGTTTTTT. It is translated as CASSLFPHEKLFF.

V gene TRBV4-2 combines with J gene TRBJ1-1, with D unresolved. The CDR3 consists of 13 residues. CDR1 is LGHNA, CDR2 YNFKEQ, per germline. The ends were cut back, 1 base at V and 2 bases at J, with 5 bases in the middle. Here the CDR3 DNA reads TGTGCCAGCAGCCAAGGGGTAAACACTGAAGCTTTCTTT. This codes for CASSQGVNTEAFF.

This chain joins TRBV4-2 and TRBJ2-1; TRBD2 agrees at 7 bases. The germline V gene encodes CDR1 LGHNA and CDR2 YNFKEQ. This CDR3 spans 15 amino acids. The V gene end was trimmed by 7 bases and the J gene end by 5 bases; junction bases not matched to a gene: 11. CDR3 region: CASNHRVAGDNEQFF. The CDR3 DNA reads TGTGCCAGCAACCATAGAGTGGCGGGGGACAATGAGCAGTTCTTC.

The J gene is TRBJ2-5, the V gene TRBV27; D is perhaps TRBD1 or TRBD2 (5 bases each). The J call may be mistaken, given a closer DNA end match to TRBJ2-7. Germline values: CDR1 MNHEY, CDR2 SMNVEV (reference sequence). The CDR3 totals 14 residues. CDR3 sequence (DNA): TGTGCCAGCAGTCCCCATTGGGGGTGGCGCGAGCAGTACTTC. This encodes CASSPHWGWREQYF.

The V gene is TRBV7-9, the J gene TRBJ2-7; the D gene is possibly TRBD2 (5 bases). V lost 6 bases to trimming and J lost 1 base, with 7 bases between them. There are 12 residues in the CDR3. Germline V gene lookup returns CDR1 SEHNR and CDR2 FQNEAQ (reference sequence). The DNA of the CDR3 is TGTGCCAGCAGGGGAGAGTCCTACGAGCAGTACTTC. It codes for CASRGESYEQYF. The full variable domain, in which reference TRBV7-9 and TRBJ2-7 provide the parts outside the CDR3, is DTGVSQNPRHKITKRGQNVTFRCDPISEHNRLYWYRQTLGQGPEFLTYFQNEAQLEKSRLLSDRFSAERPKGSFSTLEIQRTEQGDSAMYLCASRGESYEQYFGPGTRLTVT.

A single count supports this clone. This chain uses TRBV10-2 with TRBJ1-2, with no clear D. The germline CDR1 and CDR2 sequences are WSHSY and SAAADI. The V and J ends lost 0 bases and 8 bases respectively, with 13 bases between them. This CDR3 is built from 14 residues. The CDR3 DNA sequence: TGCGCCAGCAGTGAGTCGATTTCGGGGTTAGGCTACACCTTC. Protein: CASSESISGLGYTF.

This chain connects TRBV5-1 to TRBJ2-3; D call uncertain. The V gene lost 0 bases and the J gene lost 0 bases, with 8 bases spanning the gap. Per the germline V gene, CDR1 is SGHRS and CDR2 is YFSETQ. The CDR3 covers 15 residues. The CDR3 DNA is TGCGCCAGCAGCTTGGCGGTGTCTAGCACAGATACGCAGTATTTT. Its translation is CASSLAVSSTDTQYF. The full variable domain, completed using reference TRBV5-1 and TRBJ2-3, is KAGVTQTPRYLIKTRGQQVTLSCSPISGHRSVSWYQQTPGQGLQFLFEYFSETQRNKGNFPGRFSGRQFSNSRSEMNVSTLELGDSALYLCASSLAVSSTDTQYFGPGTRLTVL.

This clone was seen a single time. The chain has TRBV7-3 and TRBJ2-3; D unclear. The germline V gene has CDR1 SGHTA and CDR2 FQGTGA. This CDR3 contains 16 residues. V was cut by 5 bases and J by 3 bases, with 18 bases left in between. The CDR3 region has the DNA TGTGCCAGCAGCCTTCTAGGATTCTCAAGGACAGATACGCAGTATTTT. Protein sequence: CASSLLGFSRTDTQYF.

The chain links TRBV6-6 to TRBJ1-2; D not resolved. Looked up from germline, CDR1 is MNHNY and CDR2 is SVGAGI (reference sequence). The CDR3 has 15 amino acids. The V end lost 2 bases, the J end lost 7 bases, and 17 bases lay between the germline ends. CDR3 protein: CASSYGRGRNAGYTF. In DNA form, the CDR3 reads TGTGCCAGCAGTTACGGGCGGGGAAGGAATGCTGGCTACACCTTC.

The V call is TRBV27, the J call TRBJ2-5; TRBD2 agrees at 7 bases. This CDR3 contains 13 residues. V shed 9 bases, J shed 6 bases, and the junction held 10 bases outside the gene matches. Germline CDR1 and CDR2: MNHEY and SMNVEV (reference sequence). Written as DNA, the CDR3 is TGTGCCAGTTGGACTAGTACCTACAAGACCCAGTACTTC. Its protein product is CASWTSTYKTQYF.

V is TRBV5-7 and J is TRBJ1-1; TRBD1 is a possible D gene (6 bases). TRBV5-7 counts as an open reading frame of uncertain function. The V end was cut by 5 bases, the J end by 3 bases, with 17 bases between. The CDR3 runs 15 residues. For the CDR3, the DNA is TGTGCCAGCAGACGGAACAGGGACGGTTACACTGAAGCTTTCTTT. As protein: CASRRNRDGYTEAFF.

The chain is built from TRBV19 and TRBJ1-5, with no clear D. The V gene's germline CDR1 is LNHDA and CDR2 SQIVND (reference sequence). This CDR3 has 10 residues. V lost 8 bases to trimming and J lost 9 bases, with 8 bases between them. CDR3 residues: CASGEWPQHF. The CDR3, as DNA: TGTGCCAGTGGGGAGTGGCCCCAGCATTTT.

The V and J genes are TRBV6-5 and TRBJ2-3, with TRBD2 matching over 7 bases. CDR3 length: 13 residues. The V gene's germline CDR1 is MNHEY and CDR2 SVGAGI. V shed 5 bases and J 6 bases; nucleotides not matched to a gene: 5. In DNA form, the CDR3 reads TGTGCCAGCAGTCCCGCCGGGGGGGATACGCAGTATTTT. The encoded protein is CASSPAGGDTQYF.

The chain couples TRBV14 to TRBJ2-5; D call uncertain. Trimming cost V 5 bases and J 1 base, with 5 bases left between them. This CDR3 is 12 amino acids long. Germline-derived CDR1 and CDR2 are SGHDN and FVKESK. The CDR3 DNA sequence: TGTGCCAGCAGCTTAGGCCAAGAGACCCAGTACTTC. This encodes CASSLGQETQYF.

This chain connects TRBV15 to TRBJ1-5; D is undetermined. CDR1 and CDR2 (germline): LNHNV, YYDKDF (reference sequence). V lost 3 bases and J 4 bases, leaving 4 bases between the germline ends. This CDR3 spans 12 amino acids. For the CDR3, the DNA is TGTGCCACCAGCAGTTGGAATCAGCCCCAGCATTTT. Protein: CATSSWNQPQHF.

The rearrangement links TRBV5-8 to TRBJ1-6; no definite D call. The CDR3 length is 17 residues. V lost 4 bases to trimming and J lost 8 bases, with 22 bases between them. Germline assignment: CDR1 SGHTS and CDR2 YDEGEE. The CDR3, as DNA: TGTGCCAGCAGCCCGCAGACGGGATTCTGGGCGTATTCACCCCTCCACTTT. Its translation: CASSPQTGFWAYSPLHF.

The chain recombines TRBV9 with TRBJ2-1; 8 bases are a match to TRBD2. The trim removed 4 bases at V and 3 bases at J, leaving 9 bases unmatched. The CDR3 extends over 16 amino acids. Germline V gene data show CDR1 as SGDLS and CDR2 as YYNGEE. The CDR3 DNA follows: TGTGCCAGCAGCCCTTCGGGAGCGGGAGTCTACAATGAGCAGTTCTTC. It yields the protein CASSPSGAGVYNEQFF.

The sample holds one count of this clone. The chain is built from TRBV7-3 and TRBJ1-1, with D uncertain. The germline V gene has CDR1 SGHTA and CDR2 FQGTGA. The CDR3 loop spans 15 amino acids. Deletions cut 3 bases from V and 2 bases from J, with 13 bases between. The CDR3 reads CASSLSAELNTEAFF. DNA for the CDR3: TGTGCCAGCAGCTTGTCGGCAGAGCTAAACACTGAAGCTTTCTTT.

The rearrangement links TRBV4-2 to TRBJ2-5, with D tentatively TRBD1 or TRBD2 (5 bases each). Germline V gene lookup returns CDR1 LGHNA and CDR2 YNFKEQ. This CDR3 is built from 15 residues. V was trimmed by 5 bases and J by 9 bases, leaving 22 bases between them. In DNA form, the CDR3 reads TGTGCCAGCAGCACAACCGGGACCTCCAGGTTGGCCCAGTACTTC. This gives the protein CASSTTGTSRLAQYF.

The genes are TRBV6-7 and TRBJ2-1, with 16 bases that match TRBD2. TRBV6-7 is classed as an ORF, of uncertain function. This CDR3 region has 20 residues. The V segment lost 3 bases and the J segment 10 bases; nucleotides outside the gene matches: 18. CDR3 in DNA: TGTGCCAGCAGTTATCCCGGGACTAGCGGGAGGGCCAGGCGGGGAATAGAGCAGTTCTTC. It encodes CASSYPGTSGRARRGIEQFF.

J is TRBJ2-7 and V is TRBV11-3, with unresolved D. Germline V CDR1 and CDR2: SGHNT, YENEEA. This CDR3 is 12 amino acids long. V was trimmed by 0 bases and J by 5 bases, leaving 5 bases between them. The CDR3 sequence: CASSLDRNEQYF. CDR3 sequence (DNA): TGTGCCAGCAGCTTAGATCGAAACGAGCAGTACTTC.

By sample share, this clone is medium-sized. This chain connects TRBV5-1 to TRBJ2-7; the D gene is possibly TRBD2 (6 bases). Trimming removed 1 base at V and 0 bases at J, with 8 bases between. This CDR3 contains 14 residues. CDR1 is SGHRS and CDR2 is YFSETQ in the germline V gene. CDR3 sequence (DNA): TGCGCCAGCAGCTTGTACGGGGGCTCCTACGAGCAGTACTTC. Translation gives CASSLYGGSYEQYF. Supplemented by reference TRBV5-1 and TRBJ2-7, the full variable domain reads KAGVTQTPRYLIKTRGQQVTLSCSPISGHRSVSWYQQTPGQGLQFLFEYFSETQRNKGNFPGRFSGRQFSNSRSEMNVSTLELGDSALYLCASSLYGGSYEQYFGPGTRLTVT.